This T cell receptor beta chain is drawn from a study of early T cells in non-severe SARS-CoV-2 infection. The wider study: Sequenced material consisted of bulk RNA (from unsorted whole blood), and chains were unpaired.

This clonotype was recorded many times. The antigen is undetermined. Researchers attached unique molecular identifiers to individual cDNA molecules. Each CDR3 protein gets one entry after TCRdb re-called the 5' RACE reads with MiXCR. The table has about 80,000 distinct CDR3 sequences, about 5% seen once. Study-wide findings and caveats: Anti-spike CD8 responses were favored in VDJdb matching, and private and CD4 specificities were missed.

Trimming cost V 3 bases and J 1 base; bases outside gene matches: 5. The CDR3 is 15 residues long. The germline V gene encodes CDR1 SGHKS and CDR2 YYEKEE (reference sequence). This clonotype was sampled from an adult who was a healthcare worker with PCR-confirmed SARS-CoV-2 infection or an uninfected control (not recorded which). The material sequenced was whole blood, taken at baseline. The chain carries TRBV5-5 and TRBJ1-1, with 8 bases matching TRBD1. The CDR3 loop is CASSYQGAWNTEAFF. The CDR3, as DNA: TGTGCCAGCAGCTACCAGGGGGCTTGGAACACTGAAGCTTTCTTT. Using reference TRBV5-5 and TRBJ1-1 for the parts outside the CDR3, the full variable domain is DAGVTQSPTHLIKTRGQQVTLRCSPISGHKSVSWYQQVLGQGPQFIFQYYEKEERGRGNFPDRFSARQFPNYSSELNVNALLLGDSALYLCASSYQGAWNTEAFFGQGTRLTVV.